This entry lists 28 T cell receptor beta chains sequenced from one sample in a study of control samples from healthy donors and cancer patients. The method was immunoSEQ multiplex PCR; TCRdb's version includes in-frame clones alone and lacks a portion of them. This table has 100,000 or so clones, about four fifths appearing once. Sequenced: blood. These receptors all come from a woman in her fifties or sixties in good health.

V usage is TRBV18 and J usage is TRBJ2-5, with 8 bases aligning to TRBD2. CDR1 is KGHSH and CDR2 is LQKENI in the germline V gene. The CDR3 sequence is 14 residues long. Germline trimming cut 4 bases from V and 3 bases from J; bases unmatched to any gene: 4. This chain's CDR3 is CASSQVLAEETQYF. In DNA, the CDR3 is TGTGCCAGCTCACAAGTACTAGCGGAAGAGACCCAGTACTTC.

CDR3 loop: CASSLGGATGELFF. The CDR3 DNA reads TGTGCCAGCAGCTTGGGGGGGGCAACCGGGGAGCTGTTTTTT. The genes are TRBV11-3 and TRBJ2-2; possibly TRBD2 for D (7 bases). V dropped 3 bases and J dropped 5 bases, with 10 bases sitting between them. This CDR3 is 14 amino acids long. Germline CDR1 and CDR2: SGHNT and YENEEA.

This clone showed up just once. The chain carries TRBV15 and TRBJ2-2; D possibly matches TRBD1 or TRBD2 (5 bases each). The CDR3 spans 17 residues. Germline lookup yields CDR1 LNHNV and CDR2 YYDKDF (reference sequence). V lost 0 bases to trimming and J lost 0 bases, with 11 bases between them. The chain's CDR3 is CATSREFGTTNTGELFF. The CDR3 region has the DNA TGTGCCACCAGCAGAGAATTTGGGACCACGAACACCGGGGAGCTGTTTTTT.

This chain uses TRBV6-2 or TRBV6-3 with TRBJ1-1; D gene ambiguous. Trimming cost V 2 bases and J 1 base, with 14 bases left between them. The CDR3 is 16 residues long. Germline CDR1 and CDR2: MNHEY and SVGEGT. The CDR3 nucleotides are TGTGCCAGCAGTTACATTACGGGGAGGCAGAACACTGAAGCTTTCTTT. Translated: CASSYITGRQNTEAFF.

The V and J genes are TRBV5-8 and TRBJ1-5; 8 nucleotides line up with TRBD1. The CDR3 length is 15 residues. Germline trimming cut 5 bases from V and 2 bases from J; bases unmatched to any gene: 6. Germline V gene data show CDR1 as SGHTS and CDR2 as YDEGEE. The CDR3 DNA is TGTGCCAGCAGTTTAACAGGGGGAGGCAATCAGCCCCAGCATTTT. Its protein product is CASSLTGGGNQPQHF.

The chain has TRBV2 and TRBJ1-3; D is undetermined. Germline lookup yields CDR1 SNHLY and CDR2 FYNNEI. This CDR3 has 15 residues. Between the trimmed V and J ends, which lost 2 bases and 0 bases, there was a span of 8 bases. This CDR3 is CASSESSFSGNTIYF. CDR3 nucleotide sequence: TGTGCCAGCAGTGAATCGTCCTTCTCTGGAAACACCATATATTTT.

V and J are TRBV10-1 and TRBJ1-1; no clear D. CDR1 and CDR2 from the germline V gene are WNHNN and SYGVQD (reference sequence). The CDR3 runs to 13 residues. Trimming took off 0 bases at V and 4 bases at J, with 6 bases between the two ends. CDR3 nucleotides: TGCGCCAGCAGTGAGTCGAGAGGCACTGAAGCTTTCTTT. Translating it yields CASSESRGTEAFF.

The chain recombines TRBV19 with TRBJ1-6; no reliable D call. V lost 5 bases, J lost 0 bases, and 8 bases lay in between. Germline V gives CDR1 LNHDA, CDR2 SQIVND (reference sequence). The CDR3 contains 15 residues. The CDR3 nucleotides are TGTGCCAGTAGTGAAGGCGGCTCCTATAATTCACCCCTCCACTTT. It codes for CASSEGGSYNSPLHF.

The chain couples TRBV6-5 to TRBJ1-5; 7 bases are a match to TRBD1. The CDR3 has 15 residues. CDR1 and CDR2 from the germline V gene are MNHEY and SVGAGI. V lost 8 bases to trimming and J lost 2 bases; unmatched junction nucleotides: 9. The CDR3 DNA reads TGTGCCAGCTATATAGGGACAGTTCGCAATCAGCCCCAGCATTTT. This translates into CASYIGTVRNQPQHF.

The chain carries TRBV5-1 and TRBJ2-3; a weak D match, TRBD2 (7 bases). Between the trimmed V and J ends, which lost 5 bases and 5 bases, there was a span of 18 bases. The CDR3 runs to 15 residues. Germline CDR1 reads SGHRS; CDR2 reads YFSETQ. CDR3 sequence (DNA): TGCGCCAGCAGTGACCTGGGGGGGCCAGAAGATACGCAGTATTTT. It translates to CASSDLGGPEDTQYF.

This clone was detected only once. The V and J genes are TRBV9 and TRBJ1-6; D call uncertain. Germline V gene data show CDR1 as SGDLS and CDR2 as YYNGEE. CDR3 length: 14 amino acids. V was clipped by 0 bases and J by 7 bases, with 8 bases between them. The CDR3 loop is CASSVEAENSPLHF. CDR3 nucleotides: TGTGCCAGCAGCGTAGAGGCAGAGAATTCACCCCTCCACTTT.

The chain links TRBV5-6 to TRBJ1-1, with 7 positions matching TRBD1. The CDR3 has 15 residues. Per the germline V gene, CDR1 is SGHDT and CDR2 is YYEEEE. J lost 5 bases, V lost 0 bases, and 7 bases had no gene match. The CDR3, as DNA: TGTGCCAGCAGCTTGGCCTCGACAGGGAATACTGAAGCTTTCTTT. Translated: CASSLASTGNTEAFF.

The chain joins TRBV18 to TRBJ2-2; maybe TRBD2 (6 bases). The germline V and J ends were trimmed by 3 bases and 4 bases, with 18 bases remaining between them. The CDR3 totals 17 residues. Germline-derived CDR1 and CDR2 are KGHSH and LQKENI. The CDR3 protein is CASSPPGSGAGTGELFF. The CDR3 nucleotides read TGTGCCAGCTCACCTCCCGGGTCGGGAGCGGGCACCGGGGAGCTGTTTTTT.

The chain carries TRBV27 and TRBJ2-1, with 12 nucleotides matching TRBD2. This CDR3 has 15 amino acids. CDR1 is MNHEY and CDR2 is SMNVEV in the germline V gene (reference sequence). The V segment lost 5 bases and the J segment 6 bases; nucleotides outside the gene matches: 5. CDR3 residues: CASSLAGGPSNEQFF. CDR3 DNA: TGTGCCAGCAGTCTAGCGGGAGGGCCTTCCAATGAGCAGTTCTTC.

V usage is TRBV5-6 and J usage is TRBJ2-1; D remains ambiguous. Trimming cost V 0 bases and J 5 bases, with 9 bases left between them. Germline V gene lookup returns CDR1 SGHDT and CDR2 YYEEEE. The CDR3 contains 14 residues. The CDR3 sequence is CASSLAGGNNEQFF. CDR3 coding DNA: TGTGCCAGCAGCTTGGCCGGCGGAAACAATGAGCAGTTCTTC.

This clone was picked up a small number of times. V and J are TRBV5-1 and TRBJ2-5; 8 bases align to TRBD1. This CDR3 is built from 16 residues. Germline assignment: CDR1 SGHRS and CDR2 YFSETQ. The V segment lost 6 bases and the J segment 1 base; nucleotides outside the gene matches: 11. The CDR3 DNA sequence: TGCGCCAGCACCCTATCCCCAGGGGGCATCCAAGAGACCCAGTACTTC. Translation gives CASTLSPGGIQETQYF.

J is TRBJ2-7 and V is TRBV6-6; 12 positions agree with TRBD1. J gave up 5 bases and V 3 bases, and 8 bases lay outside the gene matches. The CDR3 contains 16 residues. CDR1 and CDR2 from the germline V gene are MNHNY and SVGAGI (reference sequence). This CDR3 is CASSYVSGTGGHEQYF. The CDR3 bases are TGTGCCAGCAGTTATGTATCCGGGACAGGGGGCCACGAGCAGTACTTC.

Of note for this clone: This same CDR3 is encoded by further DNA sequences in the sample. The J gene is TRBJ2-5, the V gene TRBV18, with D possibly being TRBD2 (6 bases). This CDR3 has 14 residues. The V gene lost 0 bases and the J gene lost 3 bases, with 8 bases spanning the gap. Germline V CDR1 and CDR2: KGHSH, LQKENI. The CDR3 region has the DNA TGTGCCAGCTCACCACCTTCGGGGGAAGAGACCCAGTACTTC. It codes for CASSPPSGEETQYF.

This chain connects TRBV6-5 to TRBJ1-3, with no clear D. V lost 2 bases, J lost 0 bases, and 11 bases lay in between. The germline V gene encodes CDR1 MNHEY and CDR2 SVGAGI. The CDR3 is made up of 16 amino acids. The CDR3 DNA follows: TGTGCCAGCAGTTACGGGAAGGGAAGCTCTGGAAACACCATATATTTT. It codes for CASSYGKGSSGNTIYF.

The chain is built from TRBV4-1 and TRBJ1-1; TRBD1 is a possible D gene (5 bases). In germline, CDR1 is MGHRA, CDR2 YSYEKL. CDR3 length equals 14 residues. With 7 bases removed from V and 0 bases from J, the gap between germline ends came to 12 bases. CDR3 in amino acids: CASTRQPLNTEAFF. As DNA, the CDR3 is TGCGCCAGCACCAGACAGCCCCTGAACACTGAAGCTTTCTTT.

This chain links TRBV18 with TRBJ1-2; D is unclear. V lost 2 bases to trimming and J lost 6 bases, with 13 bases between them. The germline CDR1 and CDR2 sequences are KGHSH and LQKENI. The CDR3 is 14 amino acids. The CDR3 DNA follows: TGTGCCAGCTCACCATTCAGGCAGGTCCATGGCTACACCTTC. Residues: CASSPFRQVHGYTF.

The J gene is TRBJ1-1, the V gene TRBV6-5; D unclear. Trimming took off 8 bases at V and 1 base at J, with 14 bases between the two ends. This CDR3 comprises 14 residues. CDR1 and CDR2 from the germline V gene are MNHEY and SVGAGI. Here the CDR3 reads CASGIKGRNTEAFF. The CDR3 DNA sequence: TGTGCCAGCGGTATCAAAGGACGGAACACTGAAGCTTTCTTT.

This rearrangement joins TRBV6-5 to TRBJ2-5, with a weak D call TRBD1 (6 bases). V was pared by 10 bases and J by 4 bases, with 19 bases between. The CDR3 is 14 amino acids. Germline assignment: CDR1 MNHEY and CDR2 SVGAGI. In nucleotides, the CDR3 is TGTGCCACCAAATACGGACAGTTGGGAGAGACCCAGTACTTC. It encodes CATKYGQLGETQYF.

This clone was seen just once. DNA of the CDR3: TGTGCCAGCAGCTCAGCCCCGGGACTACACAATGAGCAGTTCTTC. Amino acid sequence: CASSSAPGLHNEQFF. The gene calls are TRBV11-2 and TRBJ2-1, with TRBD2 matching over 7 bases. Unmatched junction bases numbered 8, after V lost 4 bases and J lost 5 bases. CDR1 and CDR2 from the germline V gene are SGHAT and FQNNGV. CDR3 size: 15 residues.

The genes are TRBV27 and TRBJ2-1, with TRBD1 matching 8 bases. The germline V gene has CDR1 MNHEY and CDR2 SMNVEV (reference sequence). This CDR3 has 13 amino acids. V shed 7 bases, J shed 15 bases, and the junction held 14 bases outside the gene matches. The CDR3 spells CASNTGTGTRGFF. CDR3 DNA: TGTGCCAGCAATACCGGGACAGGAACCCGAGGGTTCTTC.

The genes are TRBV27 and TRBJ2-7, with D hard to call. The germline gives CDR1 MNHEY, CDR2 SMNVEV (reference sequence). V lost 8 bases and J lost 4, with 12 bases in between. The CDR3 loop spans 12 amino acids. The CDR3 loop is CASAGPGYEQYF. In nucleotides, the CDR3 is TGTGCCAGCGCTGGGCCTGGTTACGAGCAGTACTTC.

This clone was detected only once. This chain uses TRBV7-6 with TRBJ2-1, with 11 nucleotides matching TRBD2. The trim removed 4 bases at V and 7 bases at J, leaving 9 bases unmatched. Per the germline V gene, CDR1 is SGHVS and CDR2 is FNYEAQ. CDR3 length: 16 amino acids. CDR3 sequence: CASSSMTSGEGNEQFF. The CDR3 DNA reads TGTGCCAGCAGCTCCATGACTAGCGGGGAGGGGAATGAGCAGTTCTTC.

CDR3 sequence: CASSSGQGMNTEAFF. In nucleotides, the CDR3 is TGTGCCAGCAGCTCTGGACAGGGAATGAACACTGAAGCTTTCTTT. The chain joins TRBV7-9 to TRBJ1-1; 8 bases align to TRBD1. Per the germline V gene, CDR1 is SEHNR and CDR2 is FQNEAQ (reference sequence). The CDR3 sequence is 15 residues long. With V trimmed by 4 bases and J by 0 bases, 4 bases remained unmatched.